This T cell receptor beta chain is from a study of T-cell reconstitution after alpha-beta-depleted transplantation in children (dated by TCRdb to about 2016). The study in broad terms: The study quantitatively tracked T-cell immune reconstitution after TCRalphabeta/CD19-depleted allogeneic hematopoietic cell transplantation in children using TCR repertoire profiling.

Measured from the cysteine to the phenylalanine, the CDR3 is 18 residues long. The DNA shown is the 54-base CDR3, in frame from base 1. CDR1 LGHDT and CDR2 YNNKEL were looked up in the germline V gene (reference sequence). The library was produced with PCR. The sequencing machine was an Illumina HiSeq 2500. To normalize quantification of the TCRbeta repertoire, the TCR libraries were built with molecular barcoding that relied on unique molecular identifiers. Starting from the raw public reads, TCRdb applied fastp trimming at Q25, assembled clones with MiXCR and retained in-frame beta chains. For every CDR3 protein sequence, its rows merge into one entry that carries the most common genes and DNA. This sample lists 600,000 to 700,000 distinct CDR3 sequences; around 13% were detected once. The ten biggest clones cover approximately 0.8% of the sample. Points the paper makes about the study in general: The frequencies of hyperexpanded clones fell over the following months, and after one year, T-cell counts and TCRbeta diversity were mostly attributed to newly produced T cells. The apparently early alphabetaT-cell count recovery about two months after transplant was reportedly dependent on only several hundred rapidly expanded clones derived from non-depleted graft cells. In some patients, high TCRbeta diversity at day 60 was attributed to recipient T cells and intrathymic progenitors that had survived conditioning.

This clonotype showed up just a few times. This clone's antigen is unknown. One end of the junction varies from germline; a read error may be responsible. The sample's treatment or condition label is to be understood as: allogeneic hematopoietic cell transplantation with graft depleted of TCRalphabeta T cells and CD19 B cells. Transplant recipients were children who received TCRalphabeta/CD19-depleted allogeneic hematopoietic cell grafts. This material consisted of PBMCs, taken before TCRalphabeta/CD19-depleted stem cell transplant. The TCR was taken from a girl aged 2 to 10 with congenital amegakaryocytic thrombocytopenia, due to receive a stem cell transplant. This sequence uses TRBV3-1 and TRBJ2-1; the junction holds 8 bases that match TRBD2. The bases read TGTGCCTGCAGCCAAGATAGAGATCGTGGGACTAGCTACAATGAGCAGTTCTTC. This encodes CACSQDRDRGTSYNEQFF.